What follows describes a single T cell receptor beta chain. It lacks a known antigen. No much larger clone is present one base from it, and per-base qualities are unavailable. Reading from cysteine to phenylalanine, the CDR3 counts 14 amino acids. Here the CDR3 DNA is all that survives: 42 bases in frame from base 1. The germline V gene encodes CDR1 MNHEY and CDR2 SVGAGI. V is cut back by 5 bases and J by 5 bases, with 3 bases in the junction unmatched. TCRbeta CDR3 regions were amplified from genomic DNA using the immunoSEQ Assay, a bias-controlled multiplex PCR. For the original study's pipeline: The number of nucleated cells in each sample was estimated by amplification of reference gene primers within the assay. Sequence reads were collapsed and filtered to measure the absolute abundance of every unique TCRbeta CDR3 rearrangement. For each sample, productive Simpson clonality was calculated by taking the square root of Simpson's diversity index across productive rearrangements. The table was pulled from immuneACCESS by TCRdb, which kept in-frame rearrangements only. Such tables lose some clones; where checked, under half of the loss comes from unresolved V genes, and the rest has no known cause. For V, J and clone size, that table is used; D and trimming come from the DNA. For this sample there are fewer than 200,000 clones; less than 85% appear just once. The top ten hold about 3% of the sample.

The sample belongs to a study of blood T cell repertoires in COVID-19 (dated by TCRdb to between 2020 and 2021). Broadly, across the study: Samples covering the acute and convalescent phases of COVID-19 were provided by collaborators in the United States, Italy and Spain. The dataset comprised deeply sampled blood TCRbeta repertoires from subjects exposed to, actively infected with, or recovered from COVID-19. Samples were obtained from the ongoing ImmuneRACE study (first 160 participants) and from roughly 1,300 subjects provided by 6 global collaborators. The prospective study material was composed of cDNA or gDNA derived from T cells, B-cell-depleted T cells, or PBMCs. A freely available public database, intended as a resource for researchers studying the immune response to SARS-CoV-2, is where the repertoires were released. Where available, HLA class I and class II types were obtained from metadata supplied by the sample provider rather than from assay-based typing. Sample metadata almost always included a de-identified subject ID, COVID-19 status, age in years and sex.

Results and caveats for the whole study, not just this receptor: The quantity of clinical and demographic metadata differed by source and by participant and was supplied without curation.

Collaborating institutions collected whole blood in K2EDTA tubes following their own protocols. Collaborator samples were shipped for TCRbeta analysis as frozen whole blood, isolated PBMCs, or DNA extracted from either sample type. The sequenced sample was peripheral blood. The clonotype comes from a woman of 80 years or more with acute or convalescent COVID-19. This sequence uses TRBV6-5 and TRBJ2-7, with 13 bases aligning to TRBD2. The nucleotides are TGTGCCAGCAGTCGGACTAGCGGGAGCCACGAGCAGTACTTC. Its product reads: CASSRTSGSHEQYF.